Listed here is a single T cell receptor beta chain. The antigen remains unidentified. The data belong to a study of neoadjuvant anti-PD-1 for oral cavity cancer. This CDR3 region has 20 residues. V dropped 6 bases and J dropped 0; count of bases not matched to a gene: 15. The germline CDR1 and CDR2 sequences are ENHRY and SYGVKD. General study results and limits: PBMC Gini-index clonality exceeded responders' in non-responders post-nivolumab.

Noted time point: after neoadjuvant nivolumab, at surgical resection. The patients had HPV-negative, locally advanced oral cavity squamous cell carcinoma. TCRdb's table, derived via immunoSEQ multiplex PCR, lists solely in-frame clones and lacks some. Here the sample spans approximately 10,000 clones, roughly two thirds being singletons. The chain recombines TRBV10-3 with TRBJ2-3; 13 bases align to TRBD2. Sequenced here: PBMCs, sampled after nivolumab (anti-PD-1) treatment. This clonotype originated in a person aged 35-79 years with oral cavity squamous cell carcinoma. In nucleotides, the CDR3 is TGTGCCATCAGACCTTCAGGACTAGCGGGGGTGAGGCCTAGCACAGATACGCAGTATTTT. Protein sequence: CAIRPSGLAGVRPSTDTQYF.